The 7 T cell receptor beta chains presented below share a single source sample, sequenced in a study of cytomegalovirus exposure and HLA in healthy donors. It was with 60 Vbeta and 13 Jbeta primers that the PCR ran. Using immunoSEQ multiplex PCR, the repertoire was profiled, and TCRdb retains in-frame clones only, with some absent. The data show around 160,000 clones, about 76% seen once. The sequencing sample was made of PBMCs. The receptors shown here come from a male donor in good health and CMV-seropositive.

The V and J genes are TRBV7-9 and TRBJ1-1; 8 bases fit TRBD1. This CDR3 is 15 amino acids long. The germline gives CDR1 SEHNR, CDR2 FQNEAQ (reference sequence). V lost 11 bases and J lost 4; bases outside the gene matches: 15. The CDR3 DNA sequence: TGTGCCGGCACGACAGGGGAAGGGAAAGGCACTGAAGCTTTCTTT. Residues: CAGTTGEGKGTEAFF.

The chain has TRBV15 and TRBJ1-1; 8 bases fit TRBD1. The CDR3 has 17 amino acids. J was trimmed by 1 base and V by 0 bases; bases with no gene match: 7. CDR1 and CDR2 from the germline V gene are LNHNV and YYDKDF (reference sequence). As DNA, the CDR3 is TGTGCCACCAGCAGAGACTACTTCGACAGGGGGAACACTGAAGCTTTCTTT. It yields the protein CATSRDYFDRGNTEAFF. The complete variable domain, with remaining parts taken from reference TRBV15 and TRBJ1-1, reads DAMVIQNPRYQVTQFGKPVTLSCSQTLNHNVMYWYQQKSSQAPKLLFHYYDKDFNNEADTPDNFQSRRPNTSFCFLDIRSPGLGDTAMYLCATSRDYFDRGNTEAFFGQGTRLTVV.

The chain couples TRBV27 to TRBJ1-2, with D possibly being TRBD1 (6 bases). V lost 5 bases and J 4 bases, leaving 17 bases between the germline ends. This CDR3 has 15 amino acids. Germline-derived CDR1 and CDR2 are MNHEY and SMNVEV (reference sequence). The CDR3 DNA reads as TGTGCCAGCAGTGGGAGTCTGGGGGCTCTCTATGGCTACACCTTC. As protein: CASSGSLGALYGYTF.

This clone was found a few times. The chain employs TRBV25-1 and TRBJ1-3; a possible D gene is TRBD1 (5 bases). Germline values: CDR1 MGHDK, CDR2 SYGVNS. The V end lost 3 bases, the J end lost 2 bases, and 14 bases lay between the germline ends. The CDR3 has 16 residues. The CDR3 DNA sequence: TGTGCCAGCAGTGACCCCACAGGTCGAACTGGAAACACCATATATTTT. Translated: CASSDPTGRTGNTIYF. The variable domain in full, with the rest retrieved from reference TRBV25-1 and TRBJ1-3, is EADIYQTPRYLVIGTGKKITLECSQTMGHDKMYWYQQDPGMELHLIHYSYGVNSTEKGDLSSESTVSRIRTEHFPLTLESARPSHTSQYLCASSDPTGRTGNTIYFGEGSWLTVV.

This rearrangement joins TRBV19 to TRBJ1-6, with no clear D. The CDR3 consists of 13 residues. Germline V gene sequence: CDR1 LNHDA, CDR2 SQIVND (reference sequence). The ends were cut back, 3 bases at V and 11 bases at J, with 11 bases in the middle. CDR3 DNA sequence: TGTGCCAGTAGTATGGGCCCAGGCGCACCCCTCCACTTT. This gives the protein CASSMGPGAPLHF.

In this sample, this clone turned up once. The chain recombines TRBV5-4 with TRBJ2-7; 8 nucleotides agree with TRBD2. The CDR3 loop spans 16 amino acids. Germline V gene sequence: CDR1 SGHNT, CDR2 YYREEE (reference sequence). V was clipped by 0 bases and J by 4 bases; unmatched bases: 9. Written as DNA, the CDR3 is TGTGCCAGCAGCTTGGCTTCCGGGGGGGGCATGTACGAGCAGTACTTC. It translates to CASSLASGGGMYEQYF.

The gene calls are TRBV6-5 and TRBJ2-7; 8 positions agree with TRBD1. The V and J ends lost 6 bases and 1 base, in that order; junction bases with no gene match: 8. Germline CDR1 is MNHEY and CDR2 is SVGAGI. The CDR3 runs 15 residues. As DNA, the CDR3 is TGTGCCAGCAGCCAGGGGACAGGTTCTTCCTACGAGCAGTACTTC. Translated, it gives CASSQGTGSSYEQYF.